Listed below are T cell receptor beta chains from one sample, sequenced in a study of blood T cell repertoires in COVID-19. The data were produced by immunoSEQ multiplex PCR, yet TCRdb's version contains in-frame clones alone and is incomplete. The sample comprises fewer than 700,000 clones, roughly nine tenths of which are singletons, and 7.5% to 9% rests with the top ten. The sample was peripheral blood. Source of these receptors: a woman aged 45-59 years with COVID-19, enrolled during active disease. CDR3s include the opening cysteine and the closing phenylalanine or tryptophan. D genes are given only for firm matches. Where a row states a size, it is once, few, many or the class of an expanded clone; other rows omit it.

CDR3	DNA	D	size	J	V
CASSVGQVNQPQHF	TGTGCCAGCAGTGTGGGACAGGTCAATCAGCCCCAGCATTTT	TRBD1	.	TRBJ1-5	TRBV2
CASGKGANTGELFF	TGCGCCAGTGGCAAGGGGGCAAACACCGGGGAGCTGTTTTTT	TRBD1	few	TRBJ2-2	TRBV10-1
CASSQGGLGEQYF	TGTGCCAGCAGCCAAGGCGGACTGGGAGAGCAGTACTTC	.	.	TRBJ2-7	TRBV3-1/TRBV3-2
CASGLGHPRGTGELFF	TGTGCTAGTGGTTTGGGACATCCTCGGGGGACCGGGGAGCTGTTTTTT	.	.	TRBJ2-2	TRBV12-5
CASSIRGTSGGETQYF	TGTGCCAGCAGCATACGCGGGACTAGCGGGGGAGAGACCCAGTACTTC	TRBD2	.	TRBJ2-5	TRBV11-3
CASSPGNRENQPQHF	TGTGCCAGCAGTCCCGGGAACAGGGAAAATCAGCCCCAGCATTTT	.	.	TRBJ1-5	TRBV6-7
CASRPRANTEAFF	TGTGCCAGCAGACCCAGGGCCAACACTGAAGCTTTCTTT	.	.	TRBJ1-1	TRBV25-1
CASSLEVGENIQYF	TGCGCCAGCAGCTTAGAGGTAGGGGAAAACATTCAGTACTTC	.	.	TRBJ2-4	TRBV5-1
CASSLAGTGGEGDGYTF	TGTGCCAGCAGCTTAGCCGGGACAGGGGGCGAGGGTGATGGCTACACCTTC	TRBD1	.	TRBJ1-2	TRBV7-2
CAWSVPTGFGNTIYF	TGTGCCTGGAGTGTCCCGACGGGTTTCGGAAACACCATATATTTT	.	.	TRBJ1-3	TRBV30
CASSYRTGLDGEQFF	TGTGCCAGCAGTTACAGAACAGGGCTAGATGGTGAGCAGTTCTTC	.	.	TRBJ2-1	TRBV6-5
CASSLAGQGNGYTF	TGTGCCAGCAGCTTAGCGGGACAGGGAAATGGCTACACCTTC	TRBD1	.	TRBJ1-2	TRBV11-1
CASSLAVPPLHF	TGTGCCAGCAGTTTGGCGGTTCCACCCCTCCACTTT	.	.	TRBJ1-6	TRBV12-3/TRBV12-4
CASSFTDSHEDIVYEQYF	TGCGCCAGCAGCTTTACGGATTCGCATGAGGACATCGTCTACGAGCAGTACTTC	.	.	TRBJ2-7	TRBV5-1
CASSKGPVVAGISYEQYF	TGTGCCAGCAGCAAAGGCCCCGTGGTAGCGGGGATCTCCTACGAGCAGTACTTC	.	.	TRBJ2-7	TRBV21-1
CASSLHTENTEAFF	TGCGCCAGCAGCCTGCACACCGAGAACACTGAAGCTTTCTTT	.	.	TRBJ1-1	TRBV5-1
CASSLEAGPSVDGELFF	TGTGCCAGCAGCTTAGAGGCGGGGCCCTCTGTAGACGGGGAGCTGTTTTTT	.	.	TRBJ2-2	TRBV7-6
CASSESGPGYTF	TGTGCCAGCAGTGAATCAGGTCCTGGCTACACCTTC	.	.	TRBJ1-2	TRBV6-1
CASSHVQGSEQYF	TGTGCCAGCAGCCATGTACAGGGGTCCGAGCAGTACTTC	TRBD1	.	TRBJ2-7	TRBV3-1/TRBV3-2
CASGQVSNQPQHF	TGTGCCAGCGGACAGGTCAGTAATCAGCCCCAGCATTTT	TRBD1	once	TRBJ1-5	TRBV12-3/TRBV12-4
CASSLDSWGGYGYTF	TGCGCCAGCAGCTTGGATTCATGGGGGGGCTATGGCTACACCTTC	.	.	TRBJ1-2	TRBV5-1
CASSQETGGYTF	TGCGCCAGCAGCCAAGAGACAGGGGGCTACACCTTC	TRBD1	.	TRBJ1-2	TRBV4-1
CSVLSPGNTGELFF	TGCAGCGTGCTGTCTCCCGGGAACACCGGGGAGCTGTTTTTT	.	.	TRBJ2-2	TRBV29-1
CASSFGQSYEQYF	TGTGCCAGCAGTTTCGGACAGAGCTACGAGCAGTACTTC	.	.	TRBJ2-7	TRBV12-3/TRBV12-4
CASSLSSALVNEQFF	TGTGCCAGCAGCTTGTCCAGCGCATTAGTCAATGAGCAGTTCTTC	.	.	TRBJ2-1	TRBV11-3
CASTAWGDVYGYTF	TGTGCCAGCACCGCATGGGGGGACGTCTATGGCTACACCTTC	.	.	TRBJ1-2	TRBV6-5
CASSVGASGANVLTF	TGTGCCAGTAGCGTGGGGGCAAGTGGGGCCAACGTCCTGACTTTC	.	.	TRBJ2-6	TRBV19
CASSQDPQGAQPLHF	TGCGCCAGCAGCCAAGATCCGCAGGGGGCGCAGCCCCTCCACTTT	TRBD1	few	TRBJ1-6	TRBV4-1
CASTSDRGPYEQYF	TGTGCCAGCACCTCGGACAGGGGGCCCTACGAGCAGTACTTC	TRBD1	.	TRBJ2-7	TRBV2
CASSPQSGEWNEQFF	TGTGCCAGCTCACCACAAAGCGGGGAATGGAATGAGCAGTTCTTC	TRBD2	.	TRBJ2-1	TRBV18
CASRRTGEDEAFF	TGTGCCAGCAGGAGGACAGGGGAGGATGAAGCTTTCTTT	TRBD1	few	TRBJ1-1	TRBV6-5
CASSLVLGAGNEQFF	TGTGCCAGCAGTTTAGTCTTGGGGGCCGGTAATGAGCAGTTCTTC	.	few	TRBJ2-1	TRBV27
CAIIREEGVYGYTF	TGTGCCATCATTCGGGAGGAAGGAGTCTATGGCTACACCTTC	.	.	TRBJ1-2	TRBV10-3
CASSLVIRANVLTF	TGTGCCAGCAGCCTAGTTATAAGGGCCAACGTCCTGACTTTC	.	.	TRBJ2-6	TRBV7-9
CASSRSIQGGTEAFF	TGTGCCAGCAGCCGATCGATTCAGGGGGGCACTGAAGCTTTCTTT	TRBD1	.	TRBJ1-1	TRBV7-9
CASSQGTGGFTDTQYF	TGCGCCAGCAGCCAAGGGACAGGGGGCTTCACAGATACGCAGTATTTT	TRBD1	.	TRBJ2-3	TRBV5-1
CASSLTGARSEQYF	TGTGCCAGCAGCTTAACAGGGGCTAGGTCCGAGCAGTACTTC	TRBD1	.	TRBJ2-7	TRBV7-9
CASTSGGGPVDTEAFF	TGCGCCAGCACCTCGGGGGGGGGACCGGTGGACACTGAAGCTTTCTTT	.	once	TRBJ1-1	TRBV10-2
CASSAPGQFYTGELFF	TGTGCCAGCAGCGCCCCAGGGCAGTTTTACACCGGGGAGCTGTTTTTT	.	.	TRBJ2-2	TRBV7-9
CASSLESGHQPQHF	TGCGCCAGCAGCTTGGAGTCAGGGCATCAGCCCCAGCATTTT	.	.	TRBJ1-5	TRBV5-1
CASSPYRDRVGGNTIYF	TGTGCCAGCAGCCCGTACCGGGACAGGGTAGGCGGAAACACCATATATTTT	TRBD1	.	TRBJ1-3	TRBV7-3
CASSRSGGIHNEQFF	TGTGCCAGCAGCCGCAGCGGGGGGATCCACAATGAGCAGTTCTTC	TRBD2	.	TRBJ2-1	TRBV14
CASSQGGSREQFF	TGTGCCAGCAGCCAAGGAGGGTCCCGTGAGCAGTTCTTC	.	.	TRBJ2-1	TRBV3-1/TRBV3-2
CASSLGGGGGYEQYF	TGTGCCAGCAGCTTAGGGGGCGGGGGCGGCTACGAGCAGTACTTC	.	.	TRBJ2-7	TRBV7-9
CASSLQGNYGYTF	TGTGCCAGTAGTCTACAGGGAAACTATGGCTACACCTTC	.	.	TRBJ1-2	TRBV19
CASSSRLGVSTEAFF	TGTGCCAGCAGCTCTCGTTTGGGCGTTAGCACTGAAGCTTTCTTT	.	.	TRBJ1-1	TRBV5-5
CSVEPGNTGELFF	TGCAGCGTTGAACCAGGGAACACCGGGGAGCTGTTTTTT	.	few	TRBJ2-2	TRBV29-1
CASSGTGTRGQPQHF	TGTGCCAGCAGCGGGACAGGGACAAGAGGTCAGCCCCAGCATTTT	TRBD1	once	TRBJ1-5	TRBV2
CAWSRYSSISNYGYTF	TGTGCCTGGAGTAGGTACAGCAGCATCTCTAACTATGGCTACACCTTC	.	.	TRBJ1-2	TRBV30
CATSDFREDQPQHF	TGTGCCACCAGTGATTTTAGGGAGGACCAGCCCCAGCATTTT	.	.	TRBJ1-5	TRBV24-1
CASSLVPGGEAQYF	TGTGCCAGCAGCTTAGTACCAGGGGGCGAGGCCCAGTACTTC	TRBD1	.	TRBJ2-5	TRBV11-2